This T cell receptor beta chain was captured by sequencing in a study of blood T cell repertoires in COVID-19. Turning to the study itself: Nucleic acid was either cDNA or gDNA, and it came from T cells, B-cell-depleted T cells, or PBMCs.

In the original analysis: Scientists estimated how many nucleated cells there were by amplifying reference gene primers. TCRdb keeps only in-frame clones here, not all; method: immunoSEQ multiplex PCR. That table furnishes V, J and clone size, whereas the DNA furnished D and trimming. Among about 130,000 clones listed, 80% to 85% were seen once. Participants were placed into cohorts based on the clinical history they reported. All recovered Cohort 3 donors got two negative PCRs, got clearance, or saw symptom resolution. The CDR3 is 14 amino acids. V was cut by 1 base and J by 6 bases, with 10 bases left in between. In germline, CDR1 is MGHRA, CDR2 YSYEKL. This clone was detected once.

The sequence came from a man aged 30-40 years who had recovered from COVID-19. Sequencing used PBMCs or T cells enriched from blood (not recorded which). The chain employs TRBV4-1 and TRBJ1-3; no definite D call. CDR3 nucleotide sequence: TGCGCCAGCAGCCAAGTTCGTGGAGCAAACACCATATATTTT. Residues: CASSQVRGANTIYF.